Sequencing of this T cell receptor beta chain was carried out in a study of Graves' ophthalmopathy and Graves' hyperthyroidism. The length of the CDR3 is 15 residues. Germline V gene lookup returns CDR1 LNHNV and CDR2 YYDKDF (reference sequence). Unmatched junction bases numbered 3, after V lost 0 bases and J lost 4 bases. RNA transcripts were the source from which TCR beta CDR3 regions were amplified. Scientists carried out first-round RT-PCR using HTBI primers and then a second-round multiplex PCR. Each CDR3 protein gets one entry after TCRdb re-called the multiplex PCR reads with MiXCR. The sample carries under 200,000 distinct CDR3 sequences, over 35% recorded once.

Sequencing was carried out using peripheral blood. This clonotype originated in a woman between 40 and 50 years old with Graves' ophthalmopathy. The chain carries TRBV15 and TRBJ2-7, with 10 bases matching TRBD1. DNA of the CDR3: TGTGCCACCAGCAGAGAGACAGGGGGCGCGTACGAGCAGTACTTC. Protein: CATSRETGGAYEQYF.